A selection of T cell receptor beta chains follows, all from one sample in a study of vaccination and CD4 T cells after COVID-19. Each CDR3 protein gets one entry after TCRdb re-called the PCR reads with MiXCR. This table has 27,000 or so distinct CDR3 sequences, over 45% appearing once. Antigens for these TCRs are unknown. Source material: CD4+ T cells from blood, cultured in vitro. The receptor set was obtained from a human donor who had recovered from COVID-19. Each CDR3 is given with its conserved first and last residue. Fields, in order: D gene, clone size, V gene, J gene, CDR3 length, CDR3 protein, CDR3 DNA. The D gene is left open where the match is weak. Clone size, where shown, is once, few, many, or a class for clones that have expanded.

>TRBD2|-|TRBV5-1|TRBJ2-7|18
CASSLGLGTSGISYEQYF
TGCGCCAGCAGCTTGGGTCTCGGGACTAGCGGGATCTCCTACGAGCAGTACTTC
>-|few|TRBV7-9|TRBJ2-7|13
CASTRGREYEQYF
TGTGCCAGCACCAGAGGCAGGGAATACGAGCAGTACTTC
>-|-|TRBV10-1|TRBJ2-5|15
CASREKAGRQETQYF
TGCGCCAGCAGGGAAAAGGCGGGGAGACAAGAGACCCAGTACTTC
>-|once|TRBV28|TRBJ1-6|14
CASSSLQLNSPLHF
TGTGCCAGCAGTTCCCTGCAACTAAATTCACCCCTCCACTTT
>TRBD1|-|TRBV6-1|TRBJ1-6|16
CASRDRAGASNSPLHF
TGTGCCAGCAGAGACAGGGCTGGAGCCTCAAATTCACCCCTCCACTTT
>-|few|TRBV7-3|TRBJ1-1|14
CASSLCRRNTEAFF
TGTGCCAGCAGCTTATGCCGGAGGAACACTGAAGCTTTCTTT
>-|few|TRBV27|TRBJ1-1|15
CASSLPPGLGTEAFF
TGTGCCAGCAGTTTACCACCCGGACTAGGGACTGAAGCTTTCTTT
>-|-|TRBV20-1|TRBJ2-7|14
CSARARTGSYEQYF
TGCAGTGCTAGAGCACGGACTGGCTCCTACGAGCAGTACTTC
>-|few|TRBV6-2/TRBV6-3|TRBJ2-7|16
CASTPLRDIVSYEQYF
TGTGCCAGCACTCCTCTACGGGACATTGTCTCCTACGAGCAGTACTTC
>TRBD2|-|TRBV7-9|TRBJ2-3|14
CASSLGRGSDTQYF
TGTGCCAGCAGCTTGGGGCGGGGGAGCGATACGCAGTATTTT
>TRBD1|medium-sized|TRBV20-1|TRBJ2-2|13
CSARDREAGELFF
TGCAGTGCACGGGACAGAGAGGCCGGGGAGCTGTTTTTT
>TRBD1|once|TRBV28|TRBJ1-6|16
CASSLTGGAYNSPLHF
TGTGCCAGCAGTCTTACAGGGGGGGCCTATAATTCACCCCTCCACTTT
>-|-|TRBV6-1|TRBJ1-2|12
CASSTPHYGYTF
TGTGCCAGCAGCACACCGCACTATGGCTACACCTTC
>TRBD2|few|TRBV27|TRBJ2-7|15
CASAWTSGSSYEQYF
TGTGCCAGCGCTTGGACTAGCGGTTCCTCCTACGAGCAGTACTTC
>TRBD1|-|TRBV19|TRBJ1-1|16
CASSIVPSATGAAAFF
TGTGCCAGTAGTATAGTGCCGTCGGCGACAGGGGCAGCAGCTTTCTTT
>-|-|TRBV24-1|TRBJ2-3|13
CATRGISTDTQYF
TGTGCCACCAGGGGGATATCCACAGATACGCAGTATTTT
>TRBD2|-|TRBV20-1|TRBJ2-1|15
CSARGPSGGYNEQFF
TGCAGTGCTAGGGGCCCTAGCGGGGGATACAATGAGCAGTTCTTC
>TRBD1|once|TRBV2|TRBJ2-7|15
CASSYTGGDSYEQYF
TGTGCCAGCAGTTATACAGGGGGCGACTCCTACGAGCAGTACTTC
>TRBD2|-|TRBV6-2/TRBV6-3|TRBJ2-5|14
CASSPGGAYETQYF
TGTGCCAGCAGCCCGGGAGGGGCGTATGAGACCCAGTACTTC
>TRBD1|few|TRBV7-9|TRBJ2-7|15
CASSSRTGQSYEQYF
TGTGCCAGCAGCTCCCGGACAGGACAAAGCTACGAGCAGTACTTC
>TRBD2|-|TRBV11-2|TRBJ2-5|15
CASSRLAGEQETQYF
TGTGCCAGCAGCAGACTAGCGGGCGAACAAGAGACCCAGTACTTC
>-|few|TRBV2|TRBJ2-3|13
CASSGTPGDTQYF
TGTGCCAGCAGTGGCACGCCGGGAGATACGCAGTATTTT
>-|-|TRBV5-1|TRBJ2-2|15
CASSDRQTNTGELFF
TGCGCCAGCAGCGACCGACAGACGAACACCGGGGAGCTGTTTTTT
>TRBD1|-|TRBV4-1|TRBJ1-6|17
CASSLTTGSSYNSPLHF
TGCGCCAGCAGCCTTACGACAGGGAGCTCCTATAATTCACCCCTCCACTTT
>-|-|TRBV7-3|TRBJ2-5|13
CASSLRTSETQYF
TGTGCCAGCAGCTTGAGGACCTCGGAGACCCAGTACTTC
>-|-|TRBV20-1|TRBJ1-4|12
CRAGETNEKLFF
TGCAGGGCCGGAGAGACTAATGAAAAACTGTTTTTT
>-|-|TRBV11-3|TRBJ2-5|14
CASNKEEVEETQYF
TGTGCCAGCAATAAGGAGGAAGTTGAAGAGACCCAGTACTTC
>-|few|TRBV20-1|TRBJ2-3|15
CSAEPRITSTDTQYF
TGCAGTGCTGAACCCCGGATAACTAGCACAGATACGCAGTATTTT
>-|-|TRBV18|TRBJ1-1|14
CASSPRVGVPEAFF
TGTGCCAGCTCACCACGGGTAGGGGTCCCTGAAGCTTTCTTT
>-|-|TRBV7-8|TRBJ2-5|15
CASSLAAGRGETQYF
TGTGCCAGCAGCTTAGCGGCGGGGCGGGGAGAGACCCAGTACTTC
>TRBD2|few|TRBV27|TRBJ2-2|17
CASRRGLAGGRTGELFF
TGTGCCAGCAGAAGGGGATTGGCGGGAGGTCGGACCGGGGAGCTGTTTTTT
>-|few|TRBV28|TRBJ2-5|13
CASSLGARRTQYF
TGTGCCAGCAGTTTGGGTGCCAGGAGGACCCAGTACTTC
>-|-|TRBV6-1|TRBJ2-2|18
CASSPLGRVLLWTGELFF
TGTGCCAGCAGTCCCCTTGGGCGGGTCCTACTTTGGACCGGGGAGCTGTTTTTT
>-|-|TRBV4-3|TRBJ2-7|15
CASSQEGGRSGEQYF
TGCGCCAGCAGCCAAGAAGGGGGGAGATCTGGCGAGCAGTACTTC
>-|-|TRBV2|TRBJ1-5|11
CASSISTVSYF
TGTGCCAGCAGTATATCGACAGTGTCATATTTT
>-|few|TRBV19|TRBJ1-2|15
CASSQTPKDNYGYTF
TGTGCCAGTAGTCAGACACCAAAAGATAACTATGGCTACACCTTC
>TRBD1|few|TRBV19|TRBJ2-3|14
CASSRQGREDTQYF
TGTGCCAGTAGTAGACAGGGCCGAGAGGATACGCAGTATTTT
>-|-|TRBV7-9|TRBJ1-1|13
CASSLAMNTEAFF
TGTGCCAGCAGCTTAGCAATGAACACTGAAGCTTTCTTT
>-|-|TRBV11-2|TRBJ2-1|12
CASSPAAYEQFF
TGTGCCAGCAGCCCAGCGGCGTATGAGCAGTTCTTC
>-|-|TRBV11-1|TRBJ2-7|13
CASSFLLGSEQYF
TGTGCCAGCAGCTTTTTGTTAGGGTCCGAGCAGTACTTC
>-|few|TRBV6-1|TRBJ1-2|14
CASSQLSGAYGYTF
TGTGCCAGCAGTCAACTTTCAGGGGCCTATGGCTACACCTTC
>-|-|TRBV28|TRBJ1-1|11
CASSRRGEAFF
TGTGCCAGCTCCCGCCGAGGTGAAGCTTTCTTT
>TRBD1|-|TRBV5-1|TRBJ2-2|13
CASRQGDGGELFF
TGCGCCAGCCGGCAGGGGGACGGCGGGGAGCTGTTTTTT
>TRBD1|-|TRBV7-7|TRBJ2-2|15
CASGLQTGGLGELFF
TGTGCTAGCGGACTGCAGACAGGGGGCCTCGGGGAGCTGTTTTTT
>TRBD2|-|TRBV20-1|TRBJ2-1|14
CSASGTSSYNEQFF
TGCAGTGCTAGTGGGACTAGCAGTTACAATGAGCAGTTCTTC
>TRBD1|-|TRBV2|TRBJ2-5|12
CASSGTAETQYF
TGTGCCAGCAGCGGGACAGCAGAGACCCAGTACTTC
>-|few|TRBV6-5|TRBJ1-2|14
CASSSIGGNYGYTF
TGTGCCAGCAGTTCGATAGGGGGGAACTATGGCTACACCTTC
>-|-|TRBV2|TRBJ2-1|17
CASRPSPSAGAGNEQFF
TGTGCCAGCCGCCCAAGCCCCTCAGCAGGGGCGGGCAATGAGCAGTTCTTC
>-|-|TRBV7-2|TRBJ2-7|12
CASSPRWGEQYF
TGTGCCAGCAGCCCTAGGTGGGGGGAGCAGTACTTC
>TRBD1|-|TRBV6-2/TRBV6-3|TRBJ1-2|14
CASSPTGVNYGYTF
TGTGCCAGCAGCCCGACAGGGGTCAACTATGGCTACACCTTC
>-|few|TRBV24-1|TRBJ2-3|13
CATSEAGLDTQYF
TGTGCCACCAGTGAGGCAGGGCTCGATACGCAGTATTTT
>-|-|TRBV6-4|TRBJ2-1|14
CASSDAGEGSEQFF
TGTGCCAGCAGTGACGCAGGGGAAGGCTCTGAGCAGTTCTTC
>-|-|TRBV20-1|TRBJ2-7|13
CSAPSPESYEQYF
TGCAGTGCTCCAAGCCCGGAGTCCTACGAGCAGTACTTC